The 26 T cell receptor beta chains reported below all come from one sample, sequenced in a study of T cells after yellow fever vaccination. Via MiXCR, TCRdb re-called the 5' RACE reads, giving one row per CDR3 protein. The sample holds 300,000 or so distinct CDR3 sequences, 8.5% to 10% seen once. Sequenced material: CD4+ T cells sorted from PBMCs, taken 5 days after the yellow fever booster vaccination. Receptors were obtained from a man aged 18 to 30 who received the YFV17D yellow fever vaccine.

This clonotype came up a few times. The rearrangement joins TRBV5-6 to TRBJ2-2; D is uncertain. The CDR3 loop spans 15 amino acids. Germline V CDR1 and CDR2: SGHDT, YYEEEE. V was shortened by 4 bases and J by 6 bases, with 16 bases between the two germline ends. The CDR3 bases are TGTGCCAGCAGCCAGGACGGCCGATGGCCCGGGGAGCTGTTTTTT. Its protein product is CASSQDGRWPGELFF.

This clonotype was seen ten or more times. V is TRBV15 and J is TRBJ2-7; D possibly corresponds to TRBD2 (5 bases). The germline gives CDR1 LNHNV, CDR2 YYDKDF (reference sequence). The V end was cut by 6 bases, the J end by 3 bases, with 9 bases between. The CDR3 sequence is 12 residues long. CDR3 sequence reads: CATSGGSYEQYF. The CDR3 bases are TGTGCCACCAGTGGAGGCAGCTACGAGCAGTACTTC.

This clonotype was seen only a few times. This chain joins TRBV7-2 and TRBJ2-1, with D unresolved. Germline V gene data show CDR1 as SGHTA and CDR2 as FQGNSA. The CDR3 runs 15 residues. Trimming left V 3 bases short and J 6 bases short, with 15 bases between. CDR3 nucleotides: TGTGCCAGCAGCTTGGCCCAGTACGCAGTCAATGAGCAGTTCTTC. Translation: CASSLAQYAVNEQFF.

The genes are TRBV12-3 or TRBV12-4 and TRBJ2-7; D possibly corresponds to TRBD2 (5 bases). Trimming removed 5 bases from V and 3 bases from J, with 8 bases in between. The CDR3 runs 12 residues. The CDR3 spells CASSRELYEQYV. The DNA of the CDR3 is TGTGCCAGCAGTAGGGAGCTCTACGAGCAGTACGTC.

The V and J genes are TRBV7-2 and TRBJ1-1, with 7 bases fitting TRBD1. The CDR3 spans 14 residues. V was pared by 5 bases and J by 0 bases, with 3 bases of the junction left unmatched. Per the germline V gene, CDR1 is SGHTA and CDR2 is FQGNSA. The CDR3 sequence is CASSQQGMNTEAFF. The CDR3, as DNA: TGTGCCAGCAGCCAACAGGGGATGAACACTGAAGCTTTCTTT.

This clonotype was detected only a few times. The chain joins TRBV15 to TRBJ2-3, with D unclear. The CDR3 spans 13 residues. Germline-derived CDR1 and CDR2 are LNHNV and YYDKDF (reference sequence). Trimming removed 5 bases from V and 6 bases from J, with 12 bases in between. CDR3 in DNA: TGTGCCACCAGCCTCGTCCAGCCCGATACGCAGTATTTT. It specifies CATSLVQPDTQYF. The variable domain in full, completed from reference TRBV15 and TRBJ2-3, reads DAMVIQNPRYQVTQFGKPVTLSCSQTLNHNVMYWYQQKSSQAPKLLFHYYDKDFNNEADTPDNFQSRRPNTSFCFLDIRSPGLGDTAMYLCATSLVQPDTQYFGPGTRLTVL.

The rearrangement uses TRBV2 and TRBJ2-3; the D gene is possibly TRBD1 (6 bases). V lost 0 bases, J lost 1 base, and 11 bases lay in between. The CDR3 sequence is 16 residues long. The germline gives CDR1 SNHLY, CDR2 FYNNEI. Here the CDR3 reads CASSEALAGGTDTQYF. The DNA for the CDR3 is TGTGCCAGCAGTGAAGCGCTGGCAGGGGGCACAGATACGCAGTATTTT.

This clonotype was detected a few times. The chain links TRBV18 to TRBJ2-4; TRBD2 aligns across 7 bases. The J segment lost 3 bases and the V segment lost 3 bases, leaving 11 bases of the junction unmatched. The CDR3 is 17 amino acids. Germline V lookup: CDR1 KGHSH, CDR2 LQKENI. The CDR3 loop is CASSPRVSGEIKNIQYF. DNA of the CDR3: TGTGCCAGCTCACCGAGAGTGAGCGGGGAAATCAAAAACATTCAGTACTTC.

This chain joins TRBV12-3 or TRBV12-4 and TRBJ2-3; no clear D. Trimming left V 6 bases short and J 7 bases short, with 11 bases between. There are 12 residues in the CDR3. DNA of the CDR3: TGTGCCAGCAGGACCGACGCGAATACGCAGTATTTT. Translated, it gives CASRTDANTQYF.

This clonotype was counted a few times. The rearrangement joins TRBV18 to TRBJ2-5, with a possible D match to TRBD1 (6 bases). The V gene lost 4 bases and the J gene lost 4 bases, with 7 bases spanning the gap. The CDR3 has 12 amino acids. Germline V gene sequence: CDR1 KGHSH, CDR2 LQKENI. CDR3 sequence (DNA): TGTGCCAGCTCACAACAGGGAGAGACCCAGTACTTC. Its translation: CASSQQGETQYF.

This clonotype came up many times. Written as DNA, the CDR3 is TGTGCCAGCAGCTTAGGCCAGTATAATGAAAAACTGTTTTTT. Residues: CASSLGQYNEKLFF. This chain joins TRBV7-2 and TRBJ1-4; D gene uncertain. V dropped 1 base and J dropped 4 bases, with 7 bases sitting between them. Germline V CDR1 and CDR2: SGHTA, FQGNSA. CDR3 length equals 14 residues.

This clonotype was counted a few times. The V gene is TRBV19, the J gene TRBJ1-2; 9 nucleotides align to TRBD1. The germline gives CDR1 LNHDA, CDR2 SQIVND (reference sequence). The V gene end was trimmed by 6 bases and the J gene end by 7 bases; junction bases not matched to a gene: 15. The CDR3 runs 16 residues. For the CDR3, the DNA is TGTGCCAGTAGGCCCGGCCCGGGACAGGGTACGGGTGGCTACACCTTC. Its translation: CASRPGPGQGTGGYTF.

The sample holds many counts of this clonotype. The chain employs TRBV7-9 and TRBJ1-1; no definite D call. The V end was cut by 11 bases, the J end by 0 bases, with 10 bases between. This CDR3 contains 12 residues. In germline, CDR1 is SEHNR, CDR2 FQNEAQ (reference sequence). CDR3 sequence: CACGRMNTEAFF. The CDR3 DNA follows: TGTGCCTGTGGACGGATGAACACTGAAGCTTTCTTT.

This clonotype was seen a handful of times. The chain carries TRBV20-1 and TRBJ2-3, with 10 bases fitting TRBD2. Germline V gives CDR1 DFQATT, CDR2 SNEGSKA (reference sequence). The J segment lost 12 bases and the V segment lost 1 base, leaving 13 bases of the junction unmatched. The CDR3 consists of 15 residues. The CDR3 loop reads CSARAYQNLAGGQYF. The DNA of the CDR3 is TGCAGTGCTAGAGCCTACCAAAACTTAGCGGGGGGCCAGTATTTT.

The genes are TRBV30 and TRBJ1-5; D gene unclear. V was trimmed by 1 base and J by 11 bases, leaving 15 bases between them. CDR1 and CDR2 from the germline V gene are GTSNPN and SVGIG (reference sequence). CDR3 length: 13 amino acids. The CDR3 region has the DNA TGTGCCTGGAGTGGCCACGGTCAGACGGCCCAGCATTTT. The encoded protein is CAWSGHGQTAQHF.

Only a few counts were recorded for this clonotype. The chain links TRBV6-5 to TRBJ2-4; 7 positions agree with TRBD1. CDR3 length equals 13 residues. Germline V CDR1 and CDR2: MNHEY, SVGAGI. V shed 6 bases and J 6 bases; nucleotides not matched to a gene: 5. As DNA, the CDR3 is TGTGCCAGCAGGGAGACAGGGACAAACATTCAGTACTTC. Its translation is CASRETGTNIQYF.

This clonotype was detected a few times. The J gene is TRBJ2-1, the V gene TRBV7-2, with unresolved D. CDR1 and CDR2 from the germline V gene are SGHTA and FQGNSA. CDR3 length equals 15 residues. V dropped 4 bases and J dropped 0 bases, with 10 bases sitting between them. The CDR3 region has the DNA TGTGCCAGCAGCTCACCCGGGTACTCCTACAATGAGCAGTTCTTC. Translated, it gives CASSSPGYSYNEQFF.

This clonotype was counted only a few times. V is TRBV12-3 or TRBV12-4 and J is TRBJ1-1, with D possibly being TRBD1 (6 bases). The CDR3 is 14 residues long. The V gene lost 3 bases and the J gene lost 6 bases, with 14 bases spanning the gap. CDR3: CASSFGGEGSEAFF. The CDR3 DNA reads TGTGCCAGCAGTTTTGGGGGCGAAGGCTCTGAAGCTTTCTTT.

The CDR3 spells CASSLVAGGSNEQFF. In nucleotides, the CDR3 is TGCGCCAGCAGCTTGGTAGCGGGGGGCAGTAATGAGCAGTTCTTC. The V gene is TRBV5-1, the J gene TRBJ2-1; 10 nucleotides align to TRBD2. Germline lookup yields CDR1 SGHRS and CDR2 YFSETQ. J lost 7 bases, V lost 0 bases, and 4 bases had no gene match. The CDR3 is 15 residues long. Complete variable domain (other parts from reference TRBV5-1 and TRBJ2-1): KAGVTQTPRYLIKTRGQQVTLSCSPISGHRSVSWYQQTPGQGLQFLFEYFSETQRNKGNFPGRFSGRQFSNSRSEMNVSTLELGDSALYLCASSLVAGGSNEQFFGPGTRLTVL.

V is TRBV7-8 and J is TRBJ1-1, with D possibly TRBD1 on 5 matching bases. The CDR3 extends over 16 amino acids. From germline, CDR1 is SGHVS and CDR2 FQNEAQ. The V end was cut by 3 bases, the J end by 0 bases, with 14 bases between. The CDR3 DNA reads as TGTGCCAGCAGCTTTCTTCCAAAGGGGTTGAACACTGAAGCTTTCTTT. It encodes CASSFLPKGLNTEAFF.

This clonotype turned up a few times. The chain employs TRBV24-1 and TRBJ1-1; D ambiguous. The CDR3 covers 13 residues. Between the trimmed V and J ends, which lost 2 bases and 10 bases, there was a span of 13 bases. Germline lookup yields CDR1 KGHDR and CDR2 SFDVKD. The CDR3 nucleotides read TGTGCCACCAGTGATTCGTGGGAGGACGGAGCTTTCTTT. Amino acid sequence: CATSDSWEDGAFF.

V and J are TRBV4-3 and TRBJ1-2; D is ambiguous. CDR1 is LGHNA, CDR2 YSLEER, per germline. V lost 0 bases and J lost 7, with 3 bases in between. The CDR3 spans 11 residues. Here the CDR3 reads CASSQDGGYTF. CDR3 bases: TGCGCCAGCAGCCAAGACGGTGGCTACACCTTC.

The genes are TRBV20-1 and TRBJ1-4; D call uncertain. V lost 5 bases to trimming and J lost 4 bases, with 2 bases between them. The V gene's germline CDR1 is DFQATT and CDR2 SNEGSKA (reference sequence). CDR3 length: 10 amino acids. Written as DNA, the CDR3 is TGCAGTGCTCATAATGAAAAACTGTTTTTT. It codes for CSAHNEKLFF.

This CDR3 reads CASSQGQADTQYF. CDR3 DNA sequence: TGCGCCAGCAGCCAAGGACAGGCAGATACGCAGTATTTT. This rearrangement joins TRBV4-1 to TRBJ2-3; tentative D call: TRBD1 (6 bases). Trimming removed 1 base from V and 4 bases from J, with 6 bases in between. This CDR3 region has 13 residues. The germline CDR1 and CDR2 sequences are MGHRA and YSYEKL.

This clonotype was detected only a few times. CDR3: CSARDAGRTQYF. The CDR3 bases are TGCAGTGCTAGAGACGCAGGTCGTACGCAGTATTTT. The chain joins TRBV20-1 to TRBJ2-3, with D unresolved. The CDR3 runs to 12 residues. V was pared by 0 bases and J by 8 bases, with 9 bases between. The germline V gene encodes CDR1 DFQATT and CDR2 SNEGSKA (reference sequence).

This clonotype was detected only a few times. The CDR3 bases are TGTGCCAGCAGCTTCGCCGGGACAAGGGCCTCCTACGAGCAGTACTTC. Translated: CASSFAGTRASYEQYF. The chain is built from TRBV11-2 and TRBJ2-7, with D possibly matching TRBD1 (6 bases). Germline CDR1 and CDR2: SGHAT and FQNNGV. This CDR3 contains 16 residues. V dropped 3 bases and J dropped 0 bases, with 15 bases sitting between them.